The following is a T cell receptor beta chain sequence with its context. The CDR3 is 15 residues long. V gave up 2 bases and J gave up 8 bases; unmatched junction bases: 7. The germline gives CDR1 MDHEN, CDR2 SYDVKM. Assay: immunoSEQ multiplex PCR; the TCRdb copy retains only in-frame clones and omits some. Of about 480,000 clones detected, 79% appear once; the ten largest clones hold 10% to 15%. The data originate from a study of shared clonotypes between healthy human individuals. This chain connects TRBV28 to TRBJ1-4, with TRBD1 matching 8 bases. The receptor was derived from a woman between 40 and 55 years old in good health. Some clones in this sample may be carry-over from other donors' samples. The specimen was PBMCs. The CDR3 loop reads CASSLAGQGGEKLFF. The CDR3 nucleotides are TGTGCCAGCAGTTTAGCCGGACAGGGAGGGGAAAAACTGTTTTTT.